This TCR beta chain was profiled in a study of T cell repertoires in cytomegalovirus infection. Study-level background: Shared public TCR beta signatures pointed to both CMV infection and a matching HLA type. General study findings and limits: CMV-specific HLA-C-restricted TCR beta clonotypes dominated the ex vivo response. The cumulative frequency of public TCR beta families identified carriers of CMV plus the relevant HLA.

In this sample, this clonotype turned up a few times. What it binds is not known. There are 16 residues in the CDR3. Trimming took off 5 bases at V and 6 bases at J, with 21 bases between the two ends. In TCRdb, the reads were re-called with MiXCR into one record per CDR3 protein. The sample lists a few hundred thousand distinct CDR3 sequences, about a sixth occurring once. The gene calls are TRBV12-3 or TRBV12-4 and TRBJ2-3; D is perhaps TRBD2 (6 bases). The TCR was taken from a human donor in good health (CMV status not recorded). Some clones in this sample may be carry-over from other donors' samples. Material: PBMCs. CDR3 protein: CASSGRGSGGRDTQYF. Here the CDR3 DNA reads TGTGCCAGCAGTGGGCGGGGTAGCGGTGGCCGTGATACGCAGTATTTT.